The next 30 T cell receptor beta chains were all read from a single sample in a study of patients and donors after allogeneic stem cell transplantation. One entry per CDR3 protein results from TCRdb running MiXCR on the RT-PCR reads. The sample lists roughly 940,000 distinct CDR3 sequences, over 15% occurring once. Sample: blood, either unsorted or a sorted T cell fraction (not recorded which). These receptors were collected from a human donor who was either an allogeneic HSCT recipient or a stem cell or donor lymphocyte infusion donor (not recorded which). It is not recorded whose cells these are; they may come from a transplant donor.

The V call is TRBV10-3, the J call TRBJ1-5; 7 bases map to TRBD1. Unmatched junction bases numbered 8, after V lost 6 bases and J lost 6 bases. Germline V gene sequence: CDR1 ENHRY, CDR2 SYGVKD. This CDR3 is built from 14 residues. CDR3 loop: CAISPQGQGQPQHF. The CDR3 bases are TGTGCCATCAGCCCACAGGGGCAAGGTCAGCCCCAGCATTTT.

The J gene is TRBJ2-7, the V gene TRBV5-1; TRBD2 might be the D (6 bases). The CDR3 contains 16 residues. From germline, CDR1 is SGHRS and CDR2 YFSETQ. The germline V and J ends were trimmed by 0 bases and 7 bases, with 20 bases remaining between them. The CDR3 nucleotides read TGCGCCAGCAGCTTGGGGAGCGGGTTCCCCGAAGGGGAGCAGTACTTC. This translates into CASSLGSGFPEGEQYF.

The CDR3 here is CATSRSTRFHNEQFF. The CDR3 coding sequence is TGTGCCACCAGCAGATCCACTAGATTTCACAATGAGCAGTTCTTC. This chain uses TRBV15 with TRBJ2-1; maybe TRBD2 (5 bases). The germline gives CDR1 LNHNV, CDR2 YYDKDF (reference sequence). Trimming stripped 2 bases from V and 5 bases from J, with 13 bases between. The CDR3 extends over 15 amino acids.

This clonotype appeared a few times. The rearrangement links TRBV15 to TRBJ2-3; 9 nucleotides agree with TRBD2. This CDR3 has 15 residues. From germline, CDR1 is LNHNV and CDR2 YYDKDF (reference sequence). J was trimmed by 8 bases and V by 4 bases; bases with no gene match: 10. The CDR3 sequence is CATSNSGGLVGTQYF. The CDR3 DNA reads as TGTGCCACCAGCAATAGCGGGGGACTCGTCGGTACGCAGTATTTT.

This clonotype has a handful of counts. In nucleotides, the CDR3 is TGTGCCAGCACCGGGTCAGAAAATCAGCCCCAGCATTTT. Residues: CASTGSENQPQHF. The rearrangement joins TRBV25-1 to TRBJ1-5; no definite D call. CDR1 is MGHDK, CDR2 SYGVNS, per germline. CDR3 length equals 13 residues. V gave up 7 bases and J gave up 4 bases, with 11 bases separating them.

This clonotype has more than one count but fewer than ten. The CDR3, as DNA: TGCGCCAGCAGCCTCCTTAAGGGCGTAGAGCAGTTCTTC. It specifies CASSLLKGVEQFF. The V call is TRBV5-1, the J call TRBJ2-1; the D is unclear. The CDR3 sequence is 13 residues long. Germline CDR1 and CDR2: SGHRS and YFSETQ. V was cut by 4 bases and J by 10 bases, with 15 bases left in between.

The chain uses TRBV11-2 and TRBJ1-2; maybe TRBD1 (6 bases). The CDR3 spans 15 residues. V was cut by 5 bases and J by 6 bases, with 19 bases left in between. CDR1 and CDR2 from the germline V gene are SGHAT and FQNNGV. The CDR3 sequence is CASSVSRDKAHGYTF. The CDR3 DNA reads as TGTGCCAGCAGCGTCTCCCGGGACAAGGCGCATGGCTACACCTTC.

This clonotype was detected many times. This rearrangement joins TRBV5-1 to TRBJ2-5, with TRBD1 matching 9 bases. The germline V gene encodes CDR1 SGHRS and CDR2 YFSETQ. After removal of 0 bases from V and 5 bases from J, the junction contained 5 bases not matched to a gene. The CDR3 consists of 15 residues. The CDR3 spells CASSLVQGAGETQYF. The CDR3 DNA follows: TGCGCCAGCAGCTTGGTACAGGGGGCAGGGGAGACCCAGTACTTC.

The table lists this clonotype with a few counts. The CDR3 bases are TGTGCCAGCAGCGTCTATTACCGGTTGGACAGAGATTGGCCCAATCAGCCCCAGCATTTT. Protein: CASSVYYRLDRDWPNQPQHF. The V call is TRBV9, the J call TRBJ1-5; D may be TRBD1 (6 bases). Trimming left V 2 bases short and J 3 bases short, with 27 bases between. CDR3 length: 20 amino acids. CDR1 SGDLS and CDR2 YYNGEE come from the germline V gene.

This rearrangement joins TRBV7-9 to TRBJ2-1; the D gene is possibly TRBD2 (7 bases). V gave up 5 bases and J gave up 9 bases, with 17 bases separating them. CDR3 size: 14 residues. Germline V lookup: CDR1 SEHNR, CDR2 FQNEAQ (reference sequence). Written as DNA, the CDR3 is TGTGCCAGCAGCGAACGGACGGGGGGCGGTGAGCAGTTCTTC. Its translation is CASSERTGGGEQFF.

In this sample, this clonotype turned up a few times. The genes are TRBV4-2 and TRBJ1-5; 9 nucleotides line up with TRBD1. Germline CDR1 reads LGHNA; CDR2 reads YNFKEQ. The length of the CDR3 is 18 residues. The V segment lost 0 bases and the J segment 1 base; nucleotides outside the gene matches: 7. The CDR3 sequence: CASSQDMETGGSNQPQHF. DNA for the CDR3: TGTGCCAGCAGCCAAGACATGGAGACAGGGGGAAGCAATCAGCCCCAGCATTTT.

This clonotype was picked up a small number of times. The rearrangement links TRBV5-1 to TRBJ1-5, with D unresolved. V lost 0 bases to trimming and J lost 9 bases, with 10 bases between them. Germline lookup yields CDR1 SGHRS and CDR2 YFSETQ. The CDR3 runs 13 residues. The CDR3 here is CASSLGAGGPQHF. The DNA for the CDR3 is TGCGCCAGCAGCTTGGGAGCGGGAGGGCCCCAGCATTTT.

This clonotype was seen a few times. This CDR3 reads CATSRGLERTNTGELFF. The DNA for the CDR3 is TGTGCCACCAGCAGAGGATTAGAGAGAACGAACACCGGGGAGCTGTTTTTT. The chain couples TRBV15 to TRBJ2-2, with D unresolved. V was shortened by 1 base and J by 0 bases, with 12 bases between the two germline ends. In germline, CDR1 is LNHNV, CDR2 YYDKDF (reference sequence). CDR3 length: 17 residues.

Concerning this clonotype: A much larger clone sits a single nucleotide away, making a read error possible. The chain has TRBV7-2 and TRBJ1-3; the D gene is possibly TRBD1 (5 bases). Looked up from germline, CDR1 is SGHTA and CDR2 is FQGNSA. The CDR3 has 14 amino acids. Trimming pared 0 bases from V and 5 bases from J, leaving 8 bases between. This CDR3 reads CASSLAGARNTIYF. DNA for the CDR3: TGTGCCAGCAGCTTAGCAGGGGCTCGAAACACCATATATTTT.

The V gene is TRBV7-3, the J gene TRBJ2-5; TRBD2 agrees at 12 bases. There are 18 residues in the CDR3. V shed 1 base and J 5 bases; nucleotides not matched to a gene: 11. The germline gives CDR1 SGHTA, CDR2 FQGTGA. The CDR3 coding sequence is TGTGCCAGCAGCTTAAGGTGGACTAGCGGGGATCCGACGGAGACCCAGTACTTC. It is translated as CASSLRWTSGDPTETQYF.

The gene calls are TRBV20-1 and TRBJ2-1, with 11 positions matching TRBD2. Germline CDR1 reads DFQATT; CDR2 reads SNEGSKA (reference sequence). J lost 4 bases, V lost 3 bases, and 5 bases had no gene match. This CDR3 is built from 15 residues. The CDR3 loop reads CSASEGTSGYNEQFF. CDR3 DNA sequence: TGCAGTGCTAGTGAGGGGACTAGCGGTTACAATGAGCAGTTCTTC.

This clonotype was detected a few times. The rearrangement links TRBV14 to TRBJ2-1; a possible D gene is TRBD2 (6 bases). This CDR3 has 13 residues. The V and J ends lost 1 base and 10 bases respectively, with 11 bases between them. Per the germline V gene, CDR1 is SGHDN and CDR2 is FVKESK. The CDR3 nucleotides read TGTGCCAGCAGCCAAGGGAGGGCTGGCGAGCAGTTCTTC. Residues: CASSQGRAGEQFF. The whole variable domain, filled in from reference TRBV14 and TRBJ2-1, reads EAGVTQFPSHSVIEKGQTVTLRCDPISGHDNLYWYRRVMGKEIKFLLHFVKESKQDESGMPNNRFLAERTGGTYSTLKVQPAELEDSGVYFCASSQGRAGEQFFGPGTRLTVL.

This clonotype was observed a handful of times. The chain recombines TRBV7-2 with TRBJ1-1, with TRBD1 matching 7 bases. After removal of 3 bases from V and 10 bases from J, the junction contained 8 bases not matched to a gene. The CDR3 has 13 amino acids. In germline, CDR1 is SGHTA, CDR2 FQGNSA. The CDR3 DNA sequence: TGTGCCAGCAGCTTCCCATCCGCAGGGGGAGCTTTCTTT. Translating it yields CASSFPSAGGAFF.

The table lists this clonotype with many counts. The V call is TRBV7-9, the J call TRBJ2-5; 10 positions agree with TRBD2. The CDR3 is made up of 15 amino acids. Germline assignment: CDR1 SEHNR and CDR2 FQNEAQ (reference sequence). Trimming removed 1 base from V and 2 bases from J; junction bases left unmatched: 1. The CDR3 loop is CASSLGTSGQETQYF. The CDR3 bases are TGTGCCAGCAGCTTAGGGACTAGCGGACAAGAGACCCAGTACTTC.

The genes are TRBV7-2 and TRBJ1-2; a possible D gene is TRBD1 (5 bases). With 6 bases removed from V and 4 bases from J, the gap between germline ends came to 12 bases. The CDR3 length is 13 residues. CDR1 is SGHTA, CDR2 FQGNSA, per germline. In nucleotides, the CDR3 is TGTGCCAGCAGTTCGCGGGGCCTCTATGGCTACACCTTC. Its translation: CASSSRGLYGYTF.

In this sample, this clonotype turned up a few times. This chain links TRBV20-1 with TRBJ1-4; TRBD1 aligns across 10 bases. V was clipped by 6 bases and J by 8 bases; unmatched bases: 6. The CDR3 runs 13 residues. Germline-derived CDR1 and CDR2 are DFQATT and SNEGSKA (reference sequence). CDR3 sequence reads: CSADRDRGEKLFF. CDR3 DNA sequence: TGCAGTGCCGATCGGGACAGGGGCGAAAAACTGTTTTTT.

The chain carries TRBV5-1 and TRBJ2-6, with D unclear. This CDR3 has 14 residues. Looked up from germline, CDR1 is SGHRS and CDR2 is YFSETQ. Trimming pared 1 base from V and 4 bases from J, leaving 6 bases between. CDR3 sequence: CASSLTAGANVLTF. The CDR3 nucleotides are TGCGCCAGCAGCTTGACGGCCGGGGCCAACGTCCTGACTTTC.

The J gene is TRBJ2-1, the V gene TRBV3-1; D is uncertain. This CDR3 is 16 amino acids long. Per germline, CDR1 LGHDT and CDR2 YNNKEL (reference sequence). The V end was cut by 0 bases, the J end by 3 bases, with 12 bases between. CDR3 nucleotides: TGTGCCAGCAGCCAAGATTGGCTTCCTAACTACAATGAGCAGTTCTTC. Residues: CASSQDWLPNYNEQFF.

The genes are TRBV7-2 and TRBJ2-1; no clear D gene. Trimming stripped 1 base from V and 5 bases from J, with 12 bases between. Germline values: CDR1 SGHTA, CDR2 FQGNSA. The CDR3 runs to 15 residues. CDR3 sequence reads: CASSLVGGGHNEQFF. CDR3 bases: TGTGCCAGCAGCTTAGTGGGTGGCGGTCACAATGAGCAGTTCTTC.

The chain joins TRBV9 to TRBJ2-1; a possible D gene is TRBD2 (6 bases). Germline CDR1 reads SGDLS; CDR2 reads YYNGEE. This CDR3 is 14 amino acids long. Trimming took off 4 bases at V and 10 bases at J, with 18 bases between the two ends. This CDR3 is CASSTRTTLAEQFF. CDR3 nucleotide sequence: TGTGCCAGCAGCACTCGGACTACCTTAGCCGAGCAGTTCTTC.

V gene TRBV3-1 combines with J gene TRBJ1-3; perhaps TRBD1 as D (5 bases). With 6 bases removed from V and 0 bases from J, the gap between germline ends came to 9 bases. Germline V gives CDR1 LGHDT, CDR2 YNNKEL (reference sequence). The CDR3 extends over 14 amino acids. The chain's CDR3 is CASRRGGSGNTIYF. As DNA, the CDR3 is TGTGCCAGCAGGCGTGGGGGCTCTGGAAACACCATATATTTT.

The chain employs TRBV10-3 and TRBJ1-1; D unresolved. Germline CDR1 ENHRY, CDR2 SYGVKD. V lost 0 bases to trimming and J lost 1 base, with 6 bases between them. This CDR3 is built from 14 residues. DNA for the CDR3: TGTGCCATCAGTGAGTCACGGGGGAACACTGAAGCTTTCTTT. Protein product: CAISESRGNTEAFF.

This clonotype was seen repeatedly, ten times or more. CDR3 region: CASSLVGPVGYTF. The DNA for the CDR3 is TGTGCCAGCAGTTTAGTTGGGCCAGTCGGCTACACCTTC. The chain links TRBV12-3 or TRBV12-4 to TRBJ1-2; D is unresolved. CDR3 length: 13 amino acids. V was clipped by 1 base and J by 8 bases, with 11 bases between them.

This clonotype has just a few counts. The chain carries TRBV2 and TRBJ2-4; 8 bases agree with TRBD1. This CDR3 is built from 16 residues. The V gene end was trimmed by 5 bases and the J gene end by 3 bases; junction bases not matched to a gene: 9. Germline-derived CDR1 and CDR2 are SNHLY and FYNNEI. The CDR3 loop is CASSTQGAGSKNIQYF. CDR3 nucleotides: TGTGCCAGCAGTACGCAGGGGGCAGGGAGCAAAAACATTCAGTACTTC.

The CDR3 spells CATSDPRDRSYEQYF. The CDR3 DNA reads TGTGCCACCAGTGACCCGCGGGACAGATCCTACGAGCAGTACTTC. The gene calls are TRBV24-1 and TRBJ2-7; a possible D gene is TRBD1 (7 bases). Trimming cost V 4 bases and J 1 base, with 13 bases left between them. This CDR3 has 15 amino acids. CDR1 and CDR2 from the germline V gene are KGHDR and SFDVKD.